Sequencing of this T cell receptor beta chain was carried out in a study of OX40 agonist ivuxolimab in advanced cancers. Turning to the study itself: Prior anti-PD-1, anti-PD-L1 or anti-CTLA-4 therapy was allowed; 40% had some.

Patients were excluded for autoimmune disease history or systemic immunosuppression. V was pared by 5 bases and J by 0 bases, with 6 bases of the junction left unmatched. The length of the CDR3 is 16 residues. The germline CDR1 and CDR2 sequences are LNHDA and SQIVND (reference sequence). Details on this clone: Its target is not known.

Here immunoSEQ multiplex PCR was the method, and the copy in TCRdb shows in-frame clones only, minus some. The table includes about 93,000 clones, about 92% detected once. Study conclusions and caveats: Low normalized T-cell clonal expansion also characterized some of the nonresponders.

The source was CD4+ or CD8+ T cells sorted from blood, collected in a trial of the OX40 agonist ivuxolimab. V usage is TRBV19 and J usage is TRBJ1-3; 8 positions agree with TRBD1. The sequence was collected from an adult with an advanced solid tumor such as melanoma, head and neck, liver or kidney cancer. The CDR3 here is CASSFRTGHSGNTIYF. CDR3 DNA sequence: TGTGCCAGTAGTTTTAGGACAGGGCACTCTGGAAACACCATATATTTT.